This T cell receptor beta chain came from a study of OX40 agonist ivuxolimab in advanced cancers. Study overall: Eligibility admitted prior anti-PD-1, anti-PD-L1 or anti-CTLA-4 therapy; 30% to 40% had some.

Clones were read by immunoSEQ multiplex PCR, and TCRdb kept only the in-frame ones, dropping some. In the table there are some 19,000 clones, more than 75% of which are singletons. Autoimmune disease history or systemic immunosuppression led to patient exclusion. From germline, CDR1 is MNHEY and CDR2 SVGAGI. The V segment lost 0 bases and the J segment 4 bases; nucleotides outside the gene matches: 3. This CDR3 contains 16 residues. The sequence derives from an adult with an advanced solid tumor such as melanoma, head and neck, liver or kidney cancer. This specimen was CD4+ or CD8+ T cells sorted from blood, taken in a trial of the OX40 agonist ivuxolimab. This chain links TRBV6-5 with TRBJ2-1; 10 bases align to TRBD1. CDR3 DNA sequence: TGTGCCAGCAGTTACTCGACAGGGGGCAAGTACAATGAGCAGTTCTTC. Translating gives CASSYSTGGKYNEQFF.